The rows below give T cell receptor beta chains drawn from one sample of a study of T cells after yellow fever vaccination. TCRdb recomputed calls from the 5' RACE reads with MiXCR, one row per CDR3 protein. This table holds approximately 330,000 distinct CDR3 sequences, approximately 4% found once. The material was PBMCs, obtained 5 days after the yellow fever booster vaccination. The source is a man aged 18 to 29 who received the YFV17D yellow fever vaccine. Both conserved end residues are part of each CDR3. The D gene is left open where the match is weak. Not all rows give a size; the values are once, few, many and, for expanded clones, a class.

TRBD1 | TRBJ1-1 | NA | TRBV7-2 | CASSPRTGAMNTEAFF | TGTGCCAGCAGCCCCAGGACAGGGGCAATGAACACTGAAGCTTTCTTT
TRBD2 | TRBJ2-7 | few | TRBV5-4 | CASSSPSGESSYEQYF | TGTGCCAGCAGCTCCCCGAGCGGGGAGAGCTCCTACGAGCAGTACTTC
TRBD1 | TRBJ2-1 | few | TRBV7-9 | CASSWTGATSGEQFF | TGTGCCAGCAGCTGGACAGGGGCGACCTCAGGTGAGCAGTTCTTC
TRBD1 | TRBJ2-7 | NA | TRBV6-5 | CASSYSGTGIYEQYF | TGTGCCAGCAGTTACTCTGGGACAGGGATCTACGAGCAGTACTTC
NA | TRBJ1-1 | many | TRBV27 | CASHRIAGNTEAFF | TGTGCCAGCCATCGAATTGCGGGGAACACTGAAGCTTTCTTT
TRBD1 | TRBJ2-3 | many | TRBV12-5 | CASGTRQGLNTDTQYF | TGTGCTAGTGGGACCCGACAGGGTCTGAACACAGATACGCAGTATTTT
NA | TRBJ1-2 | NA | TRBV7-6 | CASSYIGGDGYTF | TGTGCCAGCAGCTATATAGGGGGGGATGGCTACACCTTC
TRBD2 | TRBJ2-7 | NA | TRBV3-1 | CASSPGLAGANAGEQYF | TGTGCCAGCAGCCCGGGACTAGCGGGGGCTAACGCCGGCGAGCAGTACTTC
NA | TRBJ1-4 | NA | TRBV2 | CASSEEKLFF | TGTGCCAGCAGTGAGGAGAAACTGTTTTTT
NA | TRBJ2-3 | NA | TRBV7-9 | CASSSTAASTDTQYF | TGTGCCAGCAGCTCCACAGCGGCGAGCACAGATACGCAGTATTTT
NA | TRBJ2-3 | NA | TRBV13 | CASSSALGGRGAGGDTQYF | TGTGCCAGCAGCTCCGCGCTAGGGGGGAGGGGAGCTGGGGGAGATACGCAGTATTTT
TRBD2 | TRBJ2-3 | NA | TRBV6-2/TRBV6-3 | CASSYWGGGTDTQYF | TGTGCCAGCAGTTACTGGGGGGGAGGCACAGATACGCAGTATTTT
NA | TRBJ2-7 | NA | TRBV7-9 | CASSLMSLSYEQYF | TGTGCCAGCAGCTTAATGAGTCTTTCCTACGAGCAGTACTTC
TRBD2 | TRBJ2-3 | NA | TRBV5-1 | CASSLQAGGDGDTQYF | TGCGCCAGCAGCTTACAGGCCGGGGGGGACGGAGATACGCAGTATTTT
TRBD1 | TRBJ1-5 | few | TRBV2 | CASSATGGRAQPQHF | TGTGCCAGCAGTGCCACAGGGGGCCGTGCTCAGCCCCAGCATTTT
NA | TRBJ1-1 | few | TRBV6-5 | CASSYAGNTEAFF | TGTGCCAGCAGTTATGCAGGGAACACTGAAGCTTTCTTT
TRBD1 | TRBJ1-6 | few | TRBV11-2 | CASSSALDRGNSPLHF | TGTGCCAGCAGCTCAGCACTTGACAGGGGTAATTCACCCCTCCACTTT
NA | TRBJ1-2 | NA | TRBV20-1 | CSARRVLSGYTF | TGCAGTGCTAGGCGGGTGCTCTCAGGCTACACCTTC
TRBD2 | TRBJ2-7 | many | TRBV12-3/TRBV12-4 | CASSPTSGGSYEQYF | TGTGCCAGCAGTCCGACTAGCGGGGGGTCCTACGAGCAGTACTTC
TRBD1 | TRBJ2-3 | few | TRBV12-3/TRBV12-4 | CASSPDRARTDTQYF | TGTGCCAGCAGTCCCGACAGGGCCCGCACAGATACGCAGTATTTT
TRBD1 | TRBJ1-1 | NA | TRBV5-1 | CASSLGQGAPGGTEAFF | TGCGCCAGCAGCTTGGGACAGGGGGCGCCGGGTGGGACTGAAGCTTTCTTT
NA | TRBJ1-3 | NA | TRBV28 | CATAGREGNLGNTIYF | TGTGCCACGGCCGGGAGAGAGGGGAACTTAGGAAACACCATATATTTT
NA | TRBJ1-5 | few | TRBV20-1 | CSAGGGFFQPQHF | TGCAGTGCTGGAGGGGGATTTTTTCAGCCCCAGCATTTT
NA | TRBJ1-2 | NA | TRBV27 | CASSLYVNYGYTF | TGTGCCAGCAGTTTGTATGTTAACTATGGCTACACCTTC
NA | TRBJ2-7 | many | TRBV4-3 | CASSQDGETDYYEQYF | TGCGCCAGCAGCCAAGATGGAGAAACGGATTACTACGAGCAGTACTTC